The rows below give T cell receptor beta chains drawn from one sample of a study of CD8 T cell repertoires and HIV-1 epitope variants. These receptors' antigens are unknown. Measured with immunoSEQ multiplex PCR; TCRdb has only the in-frame clones, and not every one. The data hold 5,500 to 7,500 clones, with around 66% observed a single time. Sequences were obtained from cultured CD8+ T cells derived from PBMCs. These receptor sequences come from a male donor with HIV. The CDR3 runs from the conserved cysteine through the conserved F or W. The D gene is left open where the match is weak. Size is omitted from some rows. Given values are once, few, many or a class for expanded clones.

.	TRBD1	TRBV7-6	TRBJ2-2	TGTGCCAGCAGCATACAGGGGCCCGGGGAGCTGTTTTTT	CASSIQGPGELFF
.	.	TRBV27	TRBJ1-1	TGTGCCAGCAGTTTGGGCGCTGAAGCTTTCTTT	CASSLGAEAFF
few	.	TRBV6-5	TRBJ1-2	TGTGCCAGCAGTTACTCAGCTCTAAGAGGATACTATGGCTACACCTTC	CASSYSALRGYYGYTF
.	.	TRBV28	TRBJ2-3	TGTGCCAGCAGTCCCGGGGCAGGGGCCACAGATACGCAGTATTTT	CASSPGAGATDTQYF
.	.	TRBV9	TRBJ2-3	TGTGCCAGCAGCGTCTCACCCGGAATAGCGACAGATACGCAGTATTTT	CASSVSPGIATDTQYF
.	TRBD2	TRBV6-6	TRBJ2-5	TGTGCCAGCAGTTATCTAGCGGGGGGGGACAAAAGGACCCAGTACTTC	CASSYLAGGDKRTQYF
.	.	TRBV5-4	TRBJ1-4	TGTGCCAGCAGCTTGCGGGGACTGAATGAAAAACTGTTTTTT	CASSLRGLNEKLFF
once	.	TRBV2	TRBJ2-7	TGTGCCAGCAGTGATAACGGGCCTGAGGGCTCCTACGAGCAGTACTTC	CASSDNGPEGSYEQYF
.	.	TRBV6-6	TRBJ2-1	TGTGCCAGCAGTTGGTCCGGCGGTGAGCAGTTCTTC	CASSWSGGEQFF
.	.	TRBV25-1	TRBJ1-1	TGTGCCAGCAGTGTCACGGGAGGGAACACTGAAGCTTTCTTT	CASSVTGGNTEAFF
medium-sized	.	TRBV14	TRBJ1-6	TGTGCCAGCAGCCAAGAGTGGGGGGCCTATAATTCACCCCTCCACTTT	CASSQEWGAYNSPLHF
.	TRBD1	TRBV29-1	TRBJ1-1	TGCAGCGGAGACAGGGACACTGAAGCTTTCTTT	CSGDRDTEAFF
few	.	TRBV4-1	TRBJ1-2	TGCGCCAGCAGCCAAGTCCCGACAGAGAACTATGGCTACACCTTC	CASSQVPTENYGYTF
.	.	TRBV9	TRBJ1-1	TGTGCCAGCAGCCCCTCCGGTGGCATCACTGAAGCTTTCTTT	CASSPSGGITEAFF
few	.	TRBV21-1	TRBJ1-1	TGTGCCAGCAGCCCAAGCTCAGATGGGCGGAACACTGAAGCTTTCTTT	CASSPSSDGRNTEAFF
.	.	TRBV7-9	TRBJ2-1	TGTGCCAGCTTACAGGGAGGTGAGCAGTTCTTC	CASLQGGEQFF
.	TRBD2	TRBV2	TRBJ2-3	TGTGCCAGCAGTGATGGGACTAGCGGGGGTGAACCAGCAGATACGCAGTATTTT	CASSDGTSGGEPADTQYF
few	TRBD2	TRBV27	TRBJ2-1	TGTGCCAGCAGTGCTACCCCCACGGGACTAGCGGGGACCAATGAGCAGTTCTTC	CASSATPTGLAGTNEQFF
.	TRBD1	TRBV7-3	TRBJ1-2	TGTGCCAGCAGCCAAACAGGGGGCGATGGCTACACCTTC	CASSQTGGDGYTF
.	.	TRBV6-5	TRBJ2-7	TGTGCCAGCAGTTACGGGGGAGGCGAGCAGTACTTC	CASSYGGGEQYF